The TCR beta chain described here comes from a study of cytomegalovirus exposure and HLA in healthy donors. Background on the study: In terms of ancestry, the Caucasian-associated cluster contained roughly four fifths of the 350 to 450 genotyped donors. The study, taken as a whole, reports: A link between a missense DCLRE1C variant and TCR beta V- and J-gene trimming emerged from a later analysis. Rare sequences made up most TCRs, while some public TCRs were found in many donors.

Primers for the PCR totalled 60 Vbeta and 13 Jbeta. Original processing notes: Per a later analysis, the number of unique TCR beta chains was around 79 million, of which roughly 10 million were shared. Using immunoSEQ multiplex PCR, the repertoire was profiled, and TCRdb retains in-frame clones only, with some absent. V, J and clone size derive from that table, while D and trimming were established from the DNA sequence. Of some 130,000 clones detected, about three quarters appear once; the ten largest clones hold approximately 1%. With regard to this clone: Its antigen is unidentified.

Germline CDR1 reads SGHRS; CDR2 reads YFSETQ. The ends were cut back, 0 bases at V and 6 bases at J, with 13 bases in the middle. The CDR3 covers 14 residues. Material: PBMCs. V gene TRBV5-1 combines with J gene TRBJ2-7, with D unclear. The clonotype comes from a human donor in good health. DNA of the CDR3: TGCGCCAGCAGCTTGGGAGGCGAACCTGGCGAGCAGTACTTC. Translating it yields CASSLGGEPGEQYF.